Each of the 8 T cell receptor beta chains below was sequenced from the same sample in a study of CD8+ T cells in alopecia areata. Reverse transcription of extracted RNA yielded cDNA, which provided the sequencing template. Clones were read by immunoSEQ multiplex PCR, and TCRdb kept only the in-frame ones, dropping some. Of some 240,000 clones in the sample, more than 45% are singletons; the top ten hold roughly 1.4%. The sample's treatment: oral pan-JAK inhibitor, 5-10 mg twice daily. The sample consisted of CD4+ T cells sorted from blood, taken at week 4, from a patient treated with tofacitinib. The receptor source for this set is a human donor with alopecia areata.

The chain carries TRBV6-5 and TRBJ2-1, with D tentatively TRBD2 (7 bases). With 10 bases removed from V and 6 bases from J, the gap between germline ends came to 19 bases. CDR1 is MNHEY and CDR2 is SVGAGI in the germline V gene. This CDR3 is 14 amino acids long. The CDR3 DNA sequence: TGTGCCACTAATAGGGGGGGGCCGGGCAATGAGCAGTTCTTC. Its translation: CATNRGGPGNEQFF.

The V and J genes are TRBV25-1 and TRBJ1-1; D remains unclear. V was trimmed by 3 bases and J by 1 base, leaving 6 bases between them. The CDR3 consists of 13 residues. Germline CDR1 is MGHDK and CDR2 is SYGVNS. The DNA of the CDR3 is TGTGCCAGCAGTGAGAGAACGAACACTGAAGCTTTCTTT. Its translation: CASSERTNTEAFF.

The chain couples TRBV27 to TRBJ2-2, with D perhaps matching TRBD1 or TRBD2 (5 bases each). This CDR3 has 15 residues. Germline V CDR1 and CDR2: MNHEY, SMNVEV (reference sequence). The germline V and J ends were trimmed by 3 bases and 1 base, with 9 bases remaining between them. The CDR3 nucleotides read TGTGCCAGCAGTTTTACAGGAGGGAACACCGGGGAGCTGTTTTTT. It specifies CASSFTGGNTGELFF.

This chain uses TRBV25-1 with TRBJ2-3, with D perhaps TRBD1 or TRBD2 (5 bases each). With 3 bases removed from V and 4 bases from J, the gap between germline ends came to 17 bases. The germline gives CDR1 MGHDK, CDR2 SYGVNS. CDR3 length: 16 residues. The CDR3 DNA sequence: TGTGCCAGCAGTGAGTCGTCGACGGGACGAGCAGATACGCAGTATTTT. This sequence encodes CASSESSTGRADTQYF.

The rearrangement uses TRBV30 and TRBJ1-5, with 7 bases matching TRBD1. J was trimmed by 7 bases and V by 1 base; bases with no gene match: 7. CDR1 and CDR2 (germline): GTSNPN, SVGIG (reference sequence). CDR3 length: 14 amino acids. The CDR3 DNA follows: TGTGCCTGGAGTGGGGGACAGCATTTCCAGCCCCAGCATTTT. Its protein product is CAWSGGQHFQPQHF.

About this clone itself: Because the CDR3's place on the DNA is in doubt, the DNA is left out and the CDR3 is given as listed by TCRdb. The chain combines TRBV30 with TRBJ2-1; the table's D gene call, TRBD2, was not cross checked with the DNA. Germline CDR1 is GTSNPN and CDR2 is SVGIG (reference sequence). Termini included, the CDR3 measures 12 amino acids. The chain's CDR3 is CAWASGAGSTFF.

The CDR3 DNA follows: TGCAGCGTTAGGGGGGATTACGAGCAGTACTTC. Translating gives CSVRGDYEQYF. This chain links TRBV29-1 with TRBJ2-7, with D perhaps TRBD1 or TRBD2 (6 bases each). Germline V CDR1 and CDR2: SQVTM, ANQGSEA. The CDR3 runs to 11 residues. V was clipped by 5 bases and J by 4 bases, with 9 bases between them.

The chain combines TRBV7-7 with TRBJ2-2; no clear D gene. Germline CDR1 reads SSHAT; CDR2 reads FNYEAQ (reference sequence). The CDR3 consists of 14 residues. V was pared by 3 bases and J by 0 bases, with 5 bases between. CDR3 nucleotides: TGTGCCAGCAGCTTTTCCCCGAACACCGGGGAGCTGTTTTTT. Translated, it gives CASSFSPNTGELFF.